These 14 T cell receptor beta chains were sequenced from one sample in a study of blood T cell repertoires in COVID-19. Profiled with immunoSEQ multiplex PCR; TCRdb holds only in-frame clones, not every one. There are a few hundred thousand clones in the sample; approximately 85% occur only once, and 4% to 4.5% lies in the top ten. The sample taken for sequencing was PBMCs or T cells enriched from blood (not recorded which). All receptors come from a woman under 40 who had recovered from COVID-19.

DNA for the CDR3: TGTGCCAGCAGCTCCCACCGGGACAGCTCTGGAAACACCATATATTTT. Translated, it gives CASSSHRDSSGNTIYF. This chain uses TRBV7-9 with TRBJ1-3; 7 bases fit TRBD1. Germline assignment: CDR1 SEHNR and CDR2 FQNEAQ (reference sequence). The CDR3 consists of 16 residues. V shed 4 bases and J 0 bases; nucleotides not matched to a gene: 6.

This clone has only one observation. The chain couples TRBV5-4 to TRBJ2-7; perhaps TRBD2 as D (6 bases). From germline, CDR1 is SGHNT and CDR2 YYREEE (reference sequence). This CDR3 region has 15 residues. With 0 bases removed from V and 2 bases from J, the gap between germline ends came to 12 bases. CDR3 in amino acids: CASSLAAGFTYEQYF. In DNA, the CDR3 is TGTGCCAGCAGCTTGGCCGCGGGATTTACCTACGAGCAGTACTTC. Combining the CDR3 with reference TRBV5-4 and TRBJ2-7 gives the whole variable domain ETGVTQSPTHLIKTRGQQVTLRCSSQSGHNTVSWYQQALGQGPQFIFQYYREEENGRGNFPPRFSGLQFPNYSSELNVNALELDDSALYLCASSLAAGFTYEQYFGPGTRLTVT.

V gene TRBV14 combines with J gene TRBJ2-1, with TRBD1 as a possible D gene (6 bases). The V end lost 5 bases, the J end lost 2 bases, and 10 bases lay between the germline ends. Germline V gives CDR1 SGHDN, CDR2 FVKESK. The CDR3 has 14 residues. CDR3 DNA: TGTGCCAGCAGCGAGGGGGTAACCTACAATGAGCAGTTCTTC. It specifies CASSEGVTYNEQFF. The entire variable domain, with the rest obtained from reference TRBV14 and TRBJ2-1, is as follows: EAGVTQFPSHSVIEKGQTVTLRCDPISGHDNLYWYRRVMGKEIKFLLHFVKESKQDESGMPNNRFLAERTGGTYSTLKVQPAELEDSGVYFCASSEGVTYNEQFFGPGTRLTVL.

The chain links TRBV2 to TRBJ2-3, with 8 bases identical to TRBD1. V lost 6 bases, J lost 6 bases, and 5 bases stayed unmatched. The CDR3 runs to 13 residues. CDR1 and CDR2 (germline): SNHLY, FYNNEI. CDR3 DNA sequence: TGTGCCAGCAGCGGACAGGGTGGGGATACGCAGTATTTT. As protein: CASSGQGGDTQYF.

This chain links TRBV5-1 with TRBJ1-3, with D possibly TRBD1 on 5 matching bases. The CDR3 totals 17 residues. Germline V gene lookup returns CDR1 SGHRS and CDR2 YFSETQ. V was cut by 1 base and J by 3 bases, with 17 bases left in between. CDR3 protein: CASSLNGQPIFGNTIYF. CDR3 DNA: TGCGCCAGCAGCTTGAACGGACAACCCATCTTTGGAAACACCATATATTTT.

V gene TRBV11-2 combines with J gene TRBJ2-3, with a possible D match to TRBD2 (5 bases). The CDR3 contains 19 residues. The V gene lost 5 bases and the J gene lost 0 bases, with 24 bases spanning the gap. Per germline, CDR1 SGHAT and CDR2 FQNNGV. CDR3 protein: CASSDRGSALRFSTDTQYF. The DNA of the CDR3 is TGTGCCAGCAGCGATCGCGGTAGCGCCCTGCGATTTAGCACAGATACGCAGTATTTT.

The rearrangement links TRBV19 to TRBJ2-1; 12 bases line up with TRBD2. V trimming: 8 bases; J trimming: 5 bases; junction bases outside the gene matches: 4. The CDR3 sequence is 14 residues long. CDR1 is LNHDA and CDR2 is SQIVND in the germline V gene (reference sequence). The CDR3 region is CASSWTSGNNEQFF. CDR3 in DNA: TGTGCCAGTTCTTGGACTAGCGGGAACAATGAGCAGTTCTTC.

The chain links TRBV18 to TRBJ1-1; unclear D gene. The V end was cut by 4 bases, the J end by 11 bases, with 14 bases between. CDR3 length equals 12 residues. Germline V gene lookup returns CDR1 KGHSH and CDR2 LQKENI. As DNA, the CDR3 is TGTGCCAGCTCACTTACGCGGTCCGAGGCTTTCTTT. It is translated as CASSLTRSEAFF.

A single count supports this clone. The V call is TRBV28, the J call TRBJ1-2; TRBD1 aligns across 7 bases. The CDR3 has 14 residues. V was clipped by 4 bases and J by 4 bases; unmatched bases: 6. CDR1 and CDR2 (germline): MDHEN, SYDVKM. CDR3 coding DNA: TGTGCCAGCAGTTCGCCGGGACAGATCTATGGCTACACCTTC. It codes for CASSSPGQIYGYTF.

In its sample, this clone was seen once. The chain links TRBV3-1 (or the pseudogene TRBV3-2) to TRBJ1-2; maybe TRBD1 (5 bases). Deletions cut 3 bases from V and 5 bases from J, with 34 bases between. CDR3 length: 21 residues. Looked up from germline, CDR1 is LGHDT and CDR2 is YNNKEL (reference sequence). The CDR3, as DNA: TGTGCCAGCAGCCAGGAGAGATCAGGGCCCACGGTATTTTTTTTAGGTTATGGCTACACCTTC. Translating gives CASSQERSGPTVFFLGYGYTF.

The chain joins TRBV19 to TRBJ1-3; no clear D. This CDR3 is 13 amino acids long. The germline V gene has CDR1 LNHDA and CDR2 SQIVND (reference sequence). V was clipped by 3 bases and J by 3 bases, with 6 bases between them. The chain's CDR3 is CASSISGGNTIYF. As DNA, the CDR3 is TGTGCCAGTAGTATCTCCGGTGGAAACACCATATATTTT. The full variable domain, with the rest looked up from reference TRBV19 and TRBJ1-3, is DGGITQSPKYLFRKEGQNVTLSCEQNLNHDAMYWYRQDPGQGLRLIYYSQIVNDFQKGDIAEGYSVSREKKESFPLTVTSAQKNPTAFYLCASSISGGNTIYFGEGSWLTVV.

This clone was found once. This chain connects TRBV6-1 to TRBJ2-7; D may be TRBD1 (5 bases). The germline V and J ends were trimmed by 3 bases and 6 bases, with 15 bases remaining between them. This CDR3 is 14 amino acids long. Looked up from germline, CDR1 is MNHNS and CDR2 is SASEGT. The CDR3 nucleotides read TGTGCCAGCAGTGAGGCAGGCACAAGGGGCGAGCAGTACTTC. This sequence encodes CASSEAGTRGEQYF.

This chain links TRBV11-2 with TRBJ2-5, with a weak D call TRBD1 (6 bases). Germline V gene sequence: CDR1 SGHAT, CDR2 FQNNGV. V lost 8 bases and J lost 4, with 11 bases in between. CDR3 length: 12 amino acids. The CDR3 sequence is CASGGWGETQYF. The CDR3 DNA reads as TGTGCCAGCGGGGGCTGGGGAGAGACCCAGTACTTC.

The CDR3, as DNA: TGTGCCAGCAGCAGCCGACAGGGAACCTACGAGCAGTACTTC. Its protein is CASSSRQGTYEQYF. The gene calls are TRBV21-1 and TRBJ2-7; the listed D gene, TRBD1, was not tested against the DNA. TRBV21-1 is tagged as a pseudogene. The CDR3 sequence is 14 residues long.